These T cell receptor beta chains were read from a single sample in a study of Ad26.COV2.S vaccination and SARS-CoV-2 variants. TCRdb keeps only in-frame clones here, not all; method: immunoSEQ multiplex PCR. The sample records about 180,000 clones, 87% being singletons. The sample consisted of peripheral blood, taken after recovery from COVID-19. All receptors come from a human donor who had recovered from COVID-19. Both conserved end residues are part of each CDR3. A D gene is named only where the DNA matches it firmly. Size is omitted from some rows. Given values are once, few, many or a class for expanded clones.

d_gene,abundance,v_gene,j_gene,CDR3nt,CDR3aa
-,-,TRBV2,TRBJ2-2,TGTGCCAGCACCTCAATCATCACCGGGGAGCTGTTTTTT,CASTSIITGELFF
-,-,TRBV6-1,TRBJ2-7,TGTGCCAGCAGTGAATGGGGGCAGGGGGGGAACGAGCAGTACTTC,CASSEWGQGGNEQYF
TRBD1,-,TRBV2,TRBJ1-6,TGTGCCAGCAGTGGCGACAGGGTTTATTCACCCCTCCACTTT,CASSGDRVYSPLHF
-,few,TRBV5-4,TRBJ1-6,TGTGCCAGCAGCTTGGCCTGGAATTCACCCCTCCACTTT,CASSLAWNSPLHF
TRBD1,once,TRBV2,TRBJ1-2,TGTGCCAGCAAACAGGGGGCGAATCCTCGGGGCTACACCTTC,CASKQGANPRGYTF
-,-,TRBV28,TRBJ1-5,TGTGCCAGCGATACAGGGAGAATTCAGCCCCAGCATTTT,CASDTGRIQPQHF
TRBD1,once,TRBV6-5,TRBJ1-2,TGTGCCAGCAGTCAAAAGGGGGCCGGAATAGATGGCTACACCTTC,CASSQKGAGIDGYTF
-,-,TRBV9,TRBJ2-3,TGTGCCAGCAGCCCCCGTGGGACGACAGATACGCAGTATTTT,CASSPRGTTDTQYF
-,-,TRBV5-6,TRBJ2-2,TGTGCCAGCAGCTTGGTGGCGGGTCCCCTAAATACCGGGGAGCTGTTTTTT,CASSLVAGPLNTGELFF
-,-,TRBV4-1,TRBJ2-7,TGCGCCAGCAGCCAAGATAGTCGGTACACCGTGGTCGAGCAGTACTTC,CASSQDSRYTVVEQYF
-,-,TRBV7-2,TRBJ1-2,TGTGCCAGCAGGGATTCCATTACCTTCAACTATGGCTACACCTTC,CASRDSITFNYGYTF